Below, 29 T cell receptor beta chains from the same sample are listed, as sequenced in a study of OX40 agonist ivuxolimab in advanced cancers. To prepare the library, the immunoSEQ multiplex PCR assay was applied. This is the immuneACCESS table as TCRdb keeps it, with only in-frame sequences that have V and J called. A part of the clones is gone; compared with another copy, unresolved V genes explain less than half, and the rest is unexplained. The sample table shows about 100,000 clones, and around nine tenths are seen once. The ten largest make up 0.7% to 0.9% of the sample. The input for sequencing was CD4+ or CD8+ T cells sorted from blood, taken in a trial of the OX40 agonist ivuxolimab. The receptors stem from an adult with an advanced solid tumor such as melanoma, head and neck, liver or kidney cancer.

The chain combines TRBV5-4 with TRBJ2-2; D is ambiguous. Germline lookup yields CDR1 SGHNT and CDR2 YYREEE (reference sequence). The CDR3 runs 15 residues. V was clipped by 2 bases and J by 0 bases, with 8 bases between them. The CDR3 coding sequence is TGTGCCAGCAGCTTTGACATATCGAACACCGGGGAGCTGTTTTTT. It encodes CASSFDISNTGELFF.

The chain is built from TRBV7-2 and TRBJ2-3, with 9 bases lining up with TRBD2. J lost 6 bases, V lost 6 bases, and 7 bases had no gene match. CDR1 and CDR2 from the germline V gene are SGHTA and FQGNSA. The CDR3 is 14 amino acids. The CDR3 protein is CASRTASGTDTQYF. For the CDR3, the DNA is TGTGCCAGCAGAACGGCTAGCGGGACTGATACGCAGTATTTT.

The chain is built from TRBV7-6 and TRBJ2-2; the D is unclear. The ends were cut back, 2 bases at V and 3 bases at J, with 10 bases in the middle. The CDR3 is made up of 15 amino acids. CDR1 is SGHVS, CDR2 FNYEAQ, per germline. The CDR3 DNA reads TGTGCCAGCAGCTTACGACTGGAAGACACCGGGGAGCTGTTTTTT. It yields the protein CASSLRLEDTGELFF.

The V call is TRBV5-4, the J call TRBJ2-5, with 9 nucleotides matching TRBD2. This CDR3 region has 15 residues. Trimming removed 7 bases from V and 4 bases from J; junction bases left unmatched: 11. Per the germline V gene, CDR1 is SGHNT and CDR2 is YYREEE (reference sequence). CDR3 nucleotide sequence: TGTGCCAGCTCCCATGGGGCGGGGGGGCCAGAGACCCAGTACTTC. This gives the protein CASSHGAGGPETQYF.

The chain has TRBV7-3 and TRBJ2-3; unclear D gene. The V gene lost 2 bases and the J gene lost 3 bases, with 12 bases spanning the gap. Germline CDR1 is SGHTA and CDR2 is FQGTGA. The CDR3 spans 15 residues. DNA for the CDR3: TGTGCCAGCAGCTTAGCCGGGTATGGAACAGATACGCAGTATTTT. Its protein is CASSLAGYGTDTQYF.

The chain recombines TRBV19 with TRBJ1-6; TRBD1 matches at 11 bases. The CDR3 length is 15 residues. J gave up 3 bases and V 6 bases, and 1 base lay outside the gene matches. Germline-derived CDR1 and CDR2 are LNHDA and SQIVND (reference sequence). CDR3 in DNA: TGTGCCAGTAGGGGGACAGGGGGCTATAATTCACCCCTCCACTTT. Translation: CASRGTGGYNSPLHF.

The V gene is TRBV5-1, the J gene TRBJ2-5; tentative D call: TRBD2 (7 bases). The CDR3 is 15 residues long. The V gene lost 6 bases and the J gene lost 3 bases, with 18 bases spanning the gap. Germline V gene lookup returns CDR1 SGHRS and CDR2 YFSETQ. CDR3 in DNA: TGCGCCAGCACCTCCCCGGGGGGCAGTGAAGAGACCCAGTACTTC. This encodes CASTSPGGSEETQYF.

The chain has TRBV7-8 and TRBJ2-7; D is ambiguous. Trimming took 4 bases from V and 1 from J, leaving 8 bases between them. This CDR3 has 13 residues. Per the germline V gene, CDR1 is SGHVS and CDR2 is FQNEAQ. CDR3 region: CASSYLGSYEQYF. The DNA for the CDR3 is TGTGCCAGCAGCTACTTGGGATCCTACGAGCAGTACTTC.

A note on this clone: Other DNA variants within this sample encode the same CDR3. The V call is TRBV7-2, the J call TRBJ2-1; D is unresolved. The CDR3 totals 13 residues. The ends were cut back, 3 bases at V and 3 bases at J, with 6 bases in the middle. Germline CDR1 and CDR2: SGHTA and FQGNSA. This chain's CDR3 is CASSLAVYNEQFF. Written as DNA, the CDR3 is TGTGCCAGCAGCTTGGCGGTCTACAATGAGCAGTTCTTC.

V and J are TRBV19 and TRBJ2-3; D might be TRBD1 or TRBD2, each matching 6 bases. Per the germline V gene, CDR1 is LNHDA and CDR2 is SQIVND (reference sequence). The CDR3 extends over 14 amino acids. V lost 7 bases and J 1 base, leaving 12 bases between the germline ends. The CDR3: CASTGAGGTDTQYF. CDR3 sequence (DNA): TGTGCCAGTACGGGGGCCGGGGGCACAGATACGCAGTATTTT.

This chain uses TRBV19 with TRBJ1-2; D perhaps matches TRBD1 (6 bases). V lost 4 bases and J lost 3, with 9 bases in between. Germline V gene sequence: CDR1 LNHDA, CDR2 SQIVND (reference sequence). The CDR3 is made up of 13 amino acids. The CDR3: CASSRTEHYGYTF. The CDR3 nucleotides are TGTGCCAGTAGTAGGACAGAACACTATGGCTACACCTTC.

This sequence joins TRBV5-1 and TRBJ2-3; D may be TRBD1 (5 bases). The CDR3 has 14 residues. Trimming cost V 7 bases and J 0 bases, with 12 bases left between them. CDR1 is SGHRS and CDR2 is YFSETQ in the germline V gene. The CDR3 DNA sequence: TGCGCCAGCGCTATGGGGCCTAGCACAGATACGCAGTATTTT. It is translated as CASAMGPSTDTQYF.

The rearrangement uses TRBV18 and TRBJ1-1; D is ambiguous. The V end was cut by 4 bases, the J end by 0 bases, with 6 bases between. CDR3 length: 13 amino acids. Germline CDR1 is KGHSH and CDR2 is LQKENI. CDR3 region: CASSHGLNTEAFF. DNA for the CDR3: TGTGCCAGCTCACATGGCTTGAACACTGAAGCTTTCTTT.

The chain couples TRBV7-8 to TRBJ2-5; 9 bases agree with TRBD2. The CDR3 contains 14 residues. The germline gives CDR1 SGHVS, CDR2 FQNEAQ. The V gene end was trimmed by 5 bases and the J gene end by 5 bases; junction bases not matched to a gene: 6. CDR3 region: CASSKAGGLETQYF. In DNA form, the CDR3 reads TGTGCCAGCAGCAAGGCGGGGGGGCTTGAGACCCAGTACTTC.

V and J are TRBV6-4 and TRBJ2-2; the D gene is possibly TRBD2 (6 bases). V lost 3 bases, J lost 4 bases, and 12 bases lay in between. Germline assignment: CDR1 MRHNA and CDR2 SNTAGT. The CDR3 is 15 amino acids. CDR3 sequence reads: CASSERDRGTGELFF. As DNA, the CDR3 is TGTGCCAGCAGTGAGCGGGATCGGGGCACCGGGGAGCTGTTTTTT.

This chain links TRBV5-1 with TRBJ2-5; unclear D gene. The CDR3 extends over 13 amino acids. Germline CDR1 reads SGHRS; CDR2 reads YFSETQ. Trimming pared 4 bases from V and 5 bases from J, leaving 12 bases between. The CDR3 sequence: CASSASQRETQYF. CDR3 sequence (DNA): TGCGCCAGCAGCGCATCACAACGGGAGACCCAGTACTTC.

V and J are TRBV13 and TRBJ2-7; no definite D call. The germline gives CDR1 PRHDT, CDR2 FYEKMQ (reference sequence). The CDR3 consists of 11 residues. Trimming removed 5 bases from V and 0 bases from J, with 2 bases in between. The CDR3 loop is CASSNSYEQYF. In DNA, the CDR3 is TGTGCCAGCAGCAACTCCTACGAGCAGTACTTC.

The V and J genes are TRBV10-3 and TRBJ2-5; 9 bases agree with TRBD1. Germline CDR1 and CDR2: ENHRY and SYGVKD. V gave up 7 bases and J gave up 4 bases; unmatched junction bases: 7. The CDR3 is made up of 14 amino acids. This chain's CDR3 is CAINGQGLGETQYF. CDR3 DNA sequence: TGTGCCATCAATGGACAGGGGCTGGGAGAGACCCAGTACTTC.

The chain links TRBV2 to TRBJ1-2; D is perhaps TRBD1 (5 bases). Trimming pared 5 bases from V and 1 base from J, leaving 11 bases between. This CDR3 spans 14 amino acids. Germline CDR1 is SNHLY and CDR2 is FYNNEI. CDR3 protein: CASSYRRDNYGYTF. CDR3 nucleotides: TGTGCCAGCAGTTACAGGAGAGATAACTATGGCTACACCTTC.

The gene calls are TRBV7-2 and TRBJ2-7; 8 bases are a match to TRBD2. The V segment lost 4 bases and the J segment 4 bases; nucleotides outside the gene matches: 6. The CDR3 spans 14 residues. Germline V lookup: CDR1 SGHTA, CDR2 FQGNSA. The CDR3 is CASSYRGGQYEQYF. DNA of the CDR3: TGTGCCAGCAGCTACCGGGGGGGGCAGTACGAGCAGTACTTC.

This clone was observed a single time. V is TRBV30 and J is TRBJ2-2; 8 bases line up with TRBD2. In germline, CDR1 is GTSNPN, CDR2 SVGIG (reference sequence). This CDR3 is 14 amino acids long. The junction had 11 bases not matched to a gene; V was cut back by 8 bases and J by 6 bases. The CDR3 DNA reads as TGTGCCACAGGACTAGCCTTGGGGGCCGGGGAGCTGTTTTTT. This sequence encodes CATGLALGAGELFF.

This rearrangement joins TRBV7-9 to TRBJ2-3; D gene uncertain. Germline V gene data show CDR1 as SEHNR and CDR2 as FQNEAQ (reference sequence). The CDR3 contains 14 residues. Trimming removed 3 bases at V and 4 bases at J, with 11 bases between. Written as DNA, the CDR3 is TGTGCCAGCAGCTTCGGATTAGTCTCAGATACGCAGTATTTT. This translates into CASSFGLVSDTQYF.

The V and J genes are TRBV30 and TRBJ1-6; the D is unclear. The ends were cut back, 4 bases at V and 7 bases at J, with 11 bases in the middle. The CDR3 is 13 residues long. Germline assignment: CDR1 GTSNPN and CDR2 SVGIG (reference sequence). CDR3 nucleotides: TGTGCCTGGACTTACTTGGGAAATTCACCCCTCCACTTT. Protein sequence: CAWTYLGNSPLHF.

The CDR3 loop reads CASSLAGGKETQYF. The CDR3 bases are TGTGCCAGCAGCCTGGCAGGGGGGAAAGAGACCCAGTACTTC. The rearrangement uses TRBV9 and TRBJ2-5; tentatively, D is TRBD1 (7 bases). Germline values: CDR1 SGDLS, CDR2 YYNGEE. V was shortened by 4 bases and J by 3 bases, with 13 bases between the two germline ends. The CDR3 spans 14 residues.

V and J are TRBV12-5 and TRBJ2-3, with D perhaps matching TRBD1 (5 bases). CDR3 length equals 12 residues. Germline V CDR1 and CDR2: LGHNT, FRNRAP. With 1 base removed from V and 10 bases from J, the gap between germline ends came to 9 bases. Written as DNA, the CDR3 is TGTGCTAGTGGTTTGGATAGGGGATCGCAGTATTTT. This sequence encodes CASGLDRGSQYF.

The chain's CDR3 is CASSIRPRGGNEQFF. The CDR3 nucleotides are TGTGCCAGCAGCATTAGACCCCGAGGGGGCAATGAGCAGTTCTTC. The chain links TRBV7-2 to TRBJ2-1; D possibly corresponds to TRBD1 (6 bases). Germline V CDR1 and CDR2: SGHTA, FQGNSA. This CDR3 is built from 15 residues. V was shortened by 5 bases and J by 6 bases, with 17 bases between the two germline ends.

The chain couples TRBV10-3 to TRBJ1-3, with D possibly TRBD1 on 6 matching bases. Trimming removed 7 bases from V and 0 bases from J, with 10 bases in between. The CDR3 sequence is 14 residues long. Germline CDR1 ENHRY, CDR2 SYGVKD. This CDR3 reads CAINGGLSGNTIYF. DNA for the CDR3: TGTGCCATCAACGGGGGGCTCTCTGGAAACACCATATATTTT.

The chain carries TRBV4-1 and TRBJ2-3; D call uncertain. Germline CDR1 is MGHRA and CDR2 is YSYEKL. This CDR3 has 14 amino acids. Trimming left V 1 base short and J 4 bases short, with 9 bases between. The CDR3 is CASSQAVRPDTQYF. For the CDR3, the DNA is TGCGCCAGCAGCCAAGCGGTTAGGCCAGATACGCAGTATTTT.

V usage is TRBV7-2 and J usage is TRBJ1-2; a weak D match, TRBD1 (6 bases). The germline V and J ends were trimmed by 5 bases and 5 bases, with 12 bases remaining between them. The CDR3 has 13 amino acids. Germline V gene data show CDR1 as SGHTA and CDR2 as FQGNSA. CDR3 coding DNA: TGTGCCAGCAGCCGCGACAGGCAGTATGGCTACACCTTC. It translates to CASSRDRQYGYTF.